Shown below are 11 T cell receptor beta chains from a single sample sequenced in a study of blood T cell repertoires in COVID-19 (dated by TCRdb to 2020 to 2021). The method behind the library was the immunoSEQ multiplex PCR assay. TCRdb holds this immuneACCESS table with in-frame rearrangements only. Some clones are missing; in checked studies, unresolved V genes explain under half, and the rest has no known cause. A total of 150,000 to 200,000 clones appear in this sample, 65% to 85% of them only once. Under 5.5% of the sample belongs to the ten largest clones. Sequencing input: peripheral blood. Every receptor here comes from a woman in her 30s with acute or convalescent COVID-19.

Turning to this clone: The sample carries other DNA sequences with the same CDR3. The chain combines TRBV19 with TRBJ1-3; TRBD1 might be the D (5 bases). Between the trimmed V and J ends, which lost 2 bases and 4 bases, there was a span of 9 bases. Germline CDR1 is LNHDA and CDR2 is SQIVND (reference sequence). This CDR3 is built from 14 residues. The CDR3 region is CASSIRGSGNTIYF. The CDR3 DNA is TGTGCCAGTAGTATAAGGGGATCCGGAAACACCATATATTTT.

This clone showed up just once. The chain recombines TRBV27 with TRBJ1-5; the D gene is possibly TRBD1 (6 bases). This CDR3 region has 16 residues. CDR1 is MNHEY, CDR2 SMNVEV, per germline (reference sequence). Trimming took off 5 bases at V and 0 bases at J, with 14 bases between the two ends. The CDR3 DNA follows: TGTGCCAGCAGTCCCGGGACACCTTATAGCAATCAGCCCCAGCATTTT. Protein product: CASSPGTPYSNQPQHF.

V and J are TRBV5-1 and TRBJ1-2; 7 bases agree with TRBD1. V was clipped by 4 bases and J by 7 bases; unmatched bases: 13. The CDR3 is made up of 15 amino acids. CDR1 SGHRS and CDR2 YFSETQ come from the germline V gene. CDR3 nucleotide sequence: TGCGCCAGCAGCCTTAGAGGGGGCGGCCCTCCTGGCTACACCTTC. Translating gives CASSLRGGGPPGYTF.

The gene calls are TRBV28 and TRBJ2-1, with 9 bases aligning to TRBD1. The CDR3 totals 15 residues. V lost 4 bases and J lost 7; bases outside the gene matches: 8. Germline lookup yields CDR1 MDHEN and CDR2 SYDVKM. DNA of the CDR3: TGTGCCAGCAGTTCACCGGGACAGGGAGGGAATGAGCAGTTCTTC. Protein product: CASSSPGQGGNEQFF.

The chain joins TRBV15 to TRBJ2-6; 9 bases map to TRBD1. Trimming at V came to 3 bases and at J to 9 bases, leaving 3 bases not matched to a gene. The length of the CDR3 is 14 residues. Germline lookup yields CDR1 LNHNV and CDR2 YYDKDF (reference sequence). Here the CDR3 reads CATSRDRGVNVLTF. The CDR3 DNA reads TGTGCCACCAGCAGGGACAGGGGTGTCAACGTCCTGACTTTC.

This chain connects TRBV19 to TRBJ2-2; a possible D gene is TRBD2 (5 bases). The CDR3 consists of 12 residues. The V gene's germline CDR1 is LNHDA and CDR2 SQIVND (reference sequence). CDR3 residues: CVLRGYTGELFF. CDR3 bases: TGTGTCTTACGGGGATACACCGGGGAGCTGTTTTTT.

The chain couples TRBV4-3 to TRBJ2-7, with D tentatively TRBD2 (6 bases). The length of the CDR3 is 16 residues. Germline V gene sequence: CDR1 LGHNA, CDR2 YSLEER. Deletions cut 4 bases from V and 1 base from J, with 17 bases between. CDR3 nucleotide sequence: TGCGCCAGCAGCCCGTCCGGGGTTAGCGGATCCTACGAGCAGTACTTC. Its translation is CASSPSGVSGSYEQYF.

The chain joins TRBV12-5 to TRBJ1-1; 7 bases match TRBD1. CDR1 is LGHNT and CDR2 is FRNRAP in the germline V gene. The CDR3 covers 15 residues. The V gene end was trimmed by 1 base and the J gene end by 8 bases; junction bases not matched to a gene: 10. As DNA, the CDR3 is TGTGCTAGTGGTTTGGCGCAGGGGGATGCTATAGAAGCTTTCTTT. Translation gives CASGLAQGDAIEAFF.

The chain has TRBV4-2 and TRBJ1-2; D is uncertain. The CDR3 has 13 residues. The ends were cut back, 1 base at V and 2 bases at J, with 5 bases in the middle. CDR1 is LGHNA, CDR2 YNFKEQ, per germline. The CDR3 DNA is TGTGCCAGCAGCCAAGCACAGAACTATGGCTACACCTTC. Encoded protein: CASSQAQNYGYTF.

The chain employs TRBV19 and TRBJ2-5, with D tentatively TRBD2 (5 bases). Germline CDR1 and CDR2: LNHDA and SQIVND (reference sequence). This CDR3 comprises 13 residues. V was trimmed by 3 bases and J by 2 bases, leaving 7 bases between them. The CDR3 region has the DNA TGTGCCAGTAGTATTCGGGGACAAGAGACCCAGTACTTC. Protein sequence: CASSIRGQETQYF.

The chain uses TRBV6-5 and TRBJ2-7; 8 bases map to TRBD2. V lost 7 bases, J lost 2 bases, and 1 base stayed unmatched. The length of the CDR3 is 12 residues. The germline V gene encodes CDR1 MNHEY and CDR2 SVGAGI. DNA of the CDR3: TGTGCCAGCAACGGGGGGGCCTACGAGCAGTACTTC. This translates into CASNGGAYEQYF.